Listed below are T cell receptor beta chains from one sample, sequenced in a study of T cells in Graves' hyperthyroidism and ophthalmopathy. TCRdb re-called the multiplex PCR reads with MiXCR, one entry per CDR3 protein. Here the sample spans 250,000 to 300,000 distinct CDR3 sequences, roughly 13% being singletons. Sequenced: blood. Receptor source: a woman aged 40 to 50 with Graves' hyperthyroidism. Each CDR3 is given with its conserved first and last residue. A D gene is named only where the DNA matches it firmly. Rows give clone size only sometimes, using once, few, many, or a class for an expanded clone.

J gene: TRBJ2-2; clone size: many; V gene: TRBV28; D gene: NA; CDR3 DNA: TGTGCCAGCAGGGACGAAGTCCTTCGGGGCGGGGAGCTGTTTTTT; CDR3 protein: CASRDEVLRGGELFF
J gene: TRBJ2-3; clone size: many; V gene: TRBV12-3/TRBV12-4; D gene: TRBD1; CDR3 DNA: TGTGCCAGCAGTCCCACGACAGGGCAACCCACAGATACGCAGTATTTT; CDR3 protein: CASSPTTGQPTDTQYF
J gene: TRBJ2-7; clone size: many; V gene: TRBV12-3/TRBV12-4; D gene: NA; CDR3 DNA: TGTGCCAGCAGTCCTCCAACAGGCTCCTACGAGCAGTACTTC; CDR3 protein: CASSPPTGSYEQYF
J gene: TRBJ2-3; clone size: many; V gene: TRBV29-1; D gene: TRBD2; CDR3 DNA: TGCAGCGGAGAAGCGGGGGGCACAGATACGCAGTATTTT; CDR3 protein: CSGEAGGTDTQYF
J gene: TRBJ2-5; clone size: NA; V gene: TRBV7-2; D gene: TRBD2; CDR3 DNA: TGTGCCAGCAGCTTAATAGGACTAGCGGCCTACCAAGAGACCCAGTACTTC; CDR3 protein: CASSLIGLAAYQETQYF
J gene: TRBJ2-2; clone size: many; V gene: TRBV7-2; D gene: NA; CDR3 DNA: TGTGCCAGCAGGACTGGGGTACTCACCGGGGAGCTGTTTTTT; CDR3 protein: CASRTGVLTGELFF
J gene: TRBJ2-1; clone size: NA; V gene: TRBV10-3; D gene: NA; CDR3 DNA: TGTGCCATCAGTGAGACGGGGCGGGAGCAGTTCTTC; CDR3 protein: CAISETGREQFF
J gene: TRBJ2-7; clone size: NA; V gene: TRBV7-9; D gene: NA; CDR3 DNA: TGTGCCAGCAGCTCCATGGGATCCACTTTCTACGAGCAGTACTTC; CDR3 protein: CASSSMGSTFYEQYF
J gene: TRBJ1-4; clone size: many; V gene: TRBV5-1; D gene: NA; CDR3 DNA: TGCGCCAGCAGCTTGGGAGCGGCCGAAAAACTGTTTTTT; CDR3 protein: CASSLGAAEKLFF
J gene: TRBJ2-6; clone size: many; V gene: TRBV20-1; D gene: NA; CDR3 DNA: TGCAGTGCTAGGTTGGGGGGTTCTGGGGCCAACGTCCTGACTTTC; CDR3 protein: CSARLGGSGANVLTF
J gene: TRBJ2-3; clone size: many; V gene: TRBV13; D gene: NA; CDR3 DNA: TGTGCCAGCAGCTTACGTGATTGGATCACCTATGGTGTGGATACGCAGTATTTT; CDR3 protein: CASSLRDWITYGVDTQYF
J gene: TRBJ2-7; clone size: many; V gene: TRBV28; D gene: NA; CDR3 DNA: TGTGCCAGCAGTTTAACCCCGGGGCTTGGTAGCGAGCAGTACTTC; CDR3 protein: CASSLTPGLGSEQYF
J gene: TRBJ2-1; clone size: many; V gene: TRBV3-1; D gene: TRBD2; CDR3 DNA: TGTGCCAGCAGTCAAGGACTAGCGATGTACAATGAGCAGTTCTTC; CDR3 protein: CASSQGLAMYNEQFF
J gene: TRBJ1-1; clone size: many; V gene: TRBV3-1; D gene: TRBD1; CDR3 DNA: TGTGCCAGCAGGCAGCCCACAGGGGGCGCTTGGTCTGAAGCTTTCTTT; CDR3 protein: CASRQPTGGAWSEAFF
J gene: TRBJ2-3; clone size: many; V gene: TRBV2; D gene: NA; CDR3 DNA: TGTGCCAGCAGTGATCGCGGACTCAGTTCCACGGATACGCAGTATTTT; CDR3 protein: CASSDRGLSSTDTQYF
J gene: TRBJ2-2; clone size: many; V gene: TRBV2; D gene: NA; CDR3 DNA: TGTGCCAGCAGAACGGGCAGGAACACCGGGGAGCTGTTTTTT; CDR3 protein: CASRTGRNTGELFF
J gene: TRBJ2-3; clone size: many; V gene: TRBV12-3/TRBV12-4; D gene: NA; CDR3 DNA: TGTGCCAGCAGCCGAGGGATCGATACGCAGTATTTT; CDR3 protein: CASSRGIDTQYF
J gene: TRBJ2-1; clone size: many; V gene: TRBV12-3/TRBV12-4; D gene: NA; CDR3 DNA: TGTGCCAGCAGTTTATCCAACCCGGGAAATGAGCAGTTCTTC; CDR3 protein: CASSLSNPGNEQFF
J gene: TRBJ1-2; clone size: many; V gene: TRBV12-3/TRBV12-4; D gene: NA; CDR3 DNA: TGTGCCAGCACCCGAGGGGGGTACGACTATGGCTACACCTTC; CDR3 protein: CASTRGGYDYGYTF
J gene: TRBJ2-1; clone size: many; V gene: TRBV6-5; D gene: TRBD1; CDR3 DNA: TGTGCCAGCAGTTTCTGGGGACAGGCCTATGAGCAGTTCTTC; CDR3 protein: CASSFWGQAYEQFF
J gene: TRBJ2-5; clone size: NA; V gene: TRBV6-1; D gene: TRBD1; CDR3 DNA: TGTGCCAGCAGTTGGGACCGGGACAGGGGACGGGAGACCCAGTACTTC; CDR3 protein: CASSWDRDRGRETQYF
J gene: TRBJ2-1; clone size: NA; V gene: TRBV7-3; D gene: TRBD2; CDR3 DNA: TGTGCCAGCAGCATACTAGCGGGGAATGAGCAGTTCTTC; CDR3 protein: CASSILAGNEQFF
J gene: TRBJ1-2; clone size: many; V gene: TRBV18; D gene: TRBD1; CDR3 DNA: TGTGCCAGCTCAGCGGGACAGCGAGATGGCTACACCTTC; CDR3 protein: CASSAGQRDGYTF
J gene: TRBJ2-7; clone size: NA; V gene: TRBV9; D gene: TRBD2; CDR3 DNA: TGTGCCAGCAGCCCCCGGGGGGGGGGAGACGAGCAGTACTTC; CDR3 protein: CASSPRGGGDEQYF
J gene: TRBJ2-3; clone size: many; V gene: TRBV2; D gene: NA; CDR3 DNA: TGTGCCAGCAGTCCCATTCGGACAACAGATACGCAGTATTTT; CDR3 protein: CASSPIRTTDTQYF
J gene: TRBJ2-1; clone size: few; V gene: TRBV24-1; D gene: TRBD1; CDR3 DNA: TGTGCCACCAGATCCCACCCCCCAGGGGGTGACACCGGAGTCGTAGGTTTCGATGAGCAGTTCTTC; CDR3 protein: CATRSHPPGGDTGVVGFDEQFF
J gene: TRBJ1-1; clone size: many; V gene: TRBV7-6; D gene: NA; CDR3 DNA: TGTGCCAGCAGCTTAGGGGGGAGACTAACTGAAGCTTTCTTT; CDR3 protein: CASSLGGRLTEAFF
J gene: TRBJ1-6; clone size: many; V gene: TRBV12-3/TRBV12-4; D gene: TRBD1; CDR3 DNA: TGTGCCAGCACCCTCGGGACAGGGCCCTATAATTCACCCCTCCACTTT; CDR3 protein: CASTLGTGPYNSPLHF
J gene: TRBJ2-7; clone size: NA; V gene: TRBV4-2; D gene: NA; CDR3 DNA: TGTGCCAGCAGCCAAAATACTAACTACGAGCAGTACTTC; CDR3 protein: CASSQNTNYEQYF
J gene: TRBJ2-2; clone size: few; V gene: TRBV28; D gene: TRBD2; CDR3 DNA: TGTGCCAGCAGTATGCCGGGACTAGCGGGAGTTTGGTTTTTT; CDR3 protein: CASSMPGLAGVWFF
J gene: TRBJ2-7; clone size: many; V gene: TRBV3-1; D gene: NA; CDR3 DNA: TGTGCCAGCAGCCAGACTCACGGGAGCTCCTACGAGCAGTACTTC; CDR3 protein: CASSQTHGSSYEQYF
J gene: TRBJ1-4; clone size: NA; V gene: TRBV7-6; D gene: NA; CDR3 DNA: TGTGCCAGCAGCTCCCTCGGGACTTCTAATGAAAAACTGTTTTTT; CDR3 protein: CASSSLGTSNEKLFF
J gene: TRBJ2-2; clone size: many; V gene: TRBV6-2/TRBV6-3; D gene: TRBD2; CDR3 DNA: TGTGCCAGCAGTTACGGGACTAGCGGGAGACGTACCGGGGAGCTGTTTTTT; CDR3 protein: CASSYGTSGRRTGELFF
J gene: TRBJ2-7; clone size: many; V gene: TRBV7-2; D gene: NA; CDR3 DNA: TGTGCCAGCAGCTCAGCTTGGGAGCAGTACTTC; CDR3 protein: CASSSAWEQYF
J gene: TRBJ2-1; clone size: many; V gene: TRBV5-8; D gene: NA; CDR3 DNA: TGTGCCAGCAGCTTGAGACTAGTAGACAATGAGCAGTTCTTC; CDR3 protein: CASSLRLVDNEQFF
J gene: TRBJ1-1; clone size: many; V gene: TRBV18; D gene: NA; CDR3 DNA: TGTGCCAGCTCACCACCTCGGGATGGCACTGAAGCTTTCTTT; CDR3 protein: CASSPPRDGTEAFF
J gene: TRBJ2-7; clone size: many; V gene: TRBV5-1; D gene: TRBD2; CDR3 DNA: TGCGCCAGCAGCCTGACTAGCGGGAGTGGCTACGAGCAGTACTTC; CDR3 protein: CASSLTSGSGYEQYF
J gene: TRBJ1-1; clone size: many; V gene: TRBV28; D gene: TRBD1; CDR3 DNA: TGTGCCAGCAGTTTAGACAGGGGGCTTGCAGCTTTCTTT; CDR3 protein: CASSLDRGLAAFF
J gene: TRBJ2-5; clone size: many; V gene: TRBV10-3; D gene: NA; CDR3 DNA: TGTGCCAGCCGGGGTGCGGAGACCCAGTACTTC; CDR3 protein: CASRGAETQYF
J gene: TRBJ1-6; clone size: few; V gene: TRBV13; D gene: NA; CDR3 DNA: TGTGCCAGCAGCTTAGGCCGAACAAGCCTACATTCACCCCTCCACTTT; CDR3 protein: CASSLGRTSLHSPLHF
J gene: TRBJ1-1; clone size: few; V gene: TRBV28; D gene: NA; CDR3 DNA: TGTGCCAGCAGTTGGAGGACAGCTGCCATGAACACTGAAGCTTTCTTT; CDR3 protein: CASSWRTAAMNTEAFF
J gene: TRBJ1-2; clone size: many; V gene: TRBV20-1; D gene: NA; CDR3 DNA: TGCAGTGCTAGAGACGAGAGGGCACGGCTCTATGGCTACACCTTC; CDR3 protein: CSARDERARLYGYTF
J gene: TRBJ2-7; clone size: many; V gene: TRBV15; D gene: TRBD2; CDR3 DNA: TGTGCCACCAGCAGAGATCAGGGGCGGGAGGTTACCCACGAGCAGTACTTC; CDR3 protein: CATSRDQGREVTHEQYF
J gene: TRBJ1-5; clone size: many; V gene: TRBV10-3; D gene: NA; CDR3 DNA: TGTGCCATCAGTGGCGGGCAGGGTCAGCCCCAGCATTTT; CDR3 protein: CAISGGQGQPQHF
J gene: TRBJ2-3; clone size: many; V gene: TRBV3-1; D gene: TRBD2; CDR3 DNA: TGTGCCAGCAGCCACATTAGCGGGAGAGGGACAGATACGCAGTATTTT; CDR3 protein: CASSHISGRGTDTQYF
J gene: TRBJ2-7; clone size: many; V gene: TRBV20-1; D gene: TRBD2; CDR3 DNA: TGCAGTGCTAGCCTAGCGGGAGCATCCTACGAGCAGTACTTC; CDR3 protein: CSASLAGASYEQYF
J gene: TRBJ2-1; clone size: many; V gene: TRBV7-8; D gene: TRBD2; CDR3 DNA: TGTGCCAGCAGCGAGGGGACTAGCGGGGAAGTGATTGAGCAGTTCTTC; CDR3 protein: CASSEGTSGEVIEQFF
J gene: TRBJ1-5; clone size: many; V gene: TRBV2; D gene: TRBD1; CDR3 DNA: TGTGCCAGCAGTGAGGACAGGGTCCAGCCCCAGCATTTT; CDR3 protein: CASSEDRVQPQHF
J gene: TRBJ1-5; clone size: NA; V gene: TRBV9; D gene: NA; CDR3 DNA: TGTGCCAGCAGCAGACTATTGGGTCAGCCCCAGCATTTT; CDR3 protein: CASSRLLGQPQHF